This is a list of T cell receptor beta chains from one sample in a study of control samples from healthy donors and cancer patients. The data were produced by immunoSEQ multiplex PCR, yet TCRdb's version contains in-frame clones alone and is incomplete. The sample includes 130,000 or so clones, around 87% of them seen just once. The source material was blood. The receptors were sampled from a man aged 40-50 years in good health. CDR3s include the opening cysteine and the closing phenylalanine or tryptophan. D genes are given only for firm matches. Size is stated for part of the rows, as once, few or many counts, or as a class when the clone is expanded.

j_gene,d_gene,v_gene,abundance,CDR3nt,CDR3aa
TRBJ1-5,.,TRBV20-1,.,TGCAGTGCTAGTGGGGAGGGAAGCAATCAGCCCCAGCATTTT,CSASGEGSNQPQHF
TRBJ2-7,.,TRBV11-2,.,TGTGCCAGCAGCTCTACAGTGCTCTCCTACGAGCAGTACTTC,CASSSTVLSYEQYF
TRBJ2-7,TRBD2,TRBV14,few,TGTGCCAGCAGCCAAGGGCTAGCGGGTTCCTACGAGCAGTACTTC,CASSQGLAGSYEQYF
TRBJ2-5,TRBD2,TRBV5-1,.,TGCGCCAGCAGCTTGGTGGCTAGCGGGAAGGGAGAGACCCAGTACTTC,CASSLVASGKGETQYF
TRBJ2-3,TRBD2,TRBV5-1,.,TGCGCCAGCAGCCTACCGGGTGGGACTAGCGTTAATACGCAGTATTTT,CASSLPGGTSVNTQYF
TRBJ2-7,.,TRBV19,.,TGTGCCAGTAGTTCCCGGACATCTGTCTACGAGCAGTACTTC,CASSSRTSVYEQYF
TRBJ2-7,.,TRBV27,.,TGTGCCAGCAGTTTAGGGGGCGGCGAGCAGTACTTC,CASSLGGGEQYF
TRBJ2-1,.,TRBV2,.,TGTGCCAGCAGTTCGTACAATGAGCAGTTCTTC,CASSSYNEQFF
TRBJ2-5,.,TRBV7-2,.,TGTGCCAGCAGCGCGGCAGCCAGAGGGGAGACCCAGTACTTC,CASSAAARGETQYF
TRBJ2-5,.,TRBV13,.,TGTGCCAGCAGCTTAGGAGGGGGGGCCCCCCAAGAGACCCAGTACTTC,CASSLGGGAPQETQYF
TRBJ2-1,TRBD1,TRBV20-1,.,TGCAGTGCTAGTTCTCCTGGACAGGGGGCATATGAGCAGTTCTTC,CSASSPGQGAYEQFF
TRBJ2-2,.,TRBV6-5,.,TGTGCCAGCAGTTACTCTCGGGTCGGACTGACCGGGGAGCTGTTTTTT,CASSYSRVGLTGELFF
TRBJ2-1,TRBD2,TRBV14,once,TGTGCCAGCAGCCAACTAGCGGGGGGGCGGAATGAGCAGTTCTTC,CASSQLAGGRNEQFF